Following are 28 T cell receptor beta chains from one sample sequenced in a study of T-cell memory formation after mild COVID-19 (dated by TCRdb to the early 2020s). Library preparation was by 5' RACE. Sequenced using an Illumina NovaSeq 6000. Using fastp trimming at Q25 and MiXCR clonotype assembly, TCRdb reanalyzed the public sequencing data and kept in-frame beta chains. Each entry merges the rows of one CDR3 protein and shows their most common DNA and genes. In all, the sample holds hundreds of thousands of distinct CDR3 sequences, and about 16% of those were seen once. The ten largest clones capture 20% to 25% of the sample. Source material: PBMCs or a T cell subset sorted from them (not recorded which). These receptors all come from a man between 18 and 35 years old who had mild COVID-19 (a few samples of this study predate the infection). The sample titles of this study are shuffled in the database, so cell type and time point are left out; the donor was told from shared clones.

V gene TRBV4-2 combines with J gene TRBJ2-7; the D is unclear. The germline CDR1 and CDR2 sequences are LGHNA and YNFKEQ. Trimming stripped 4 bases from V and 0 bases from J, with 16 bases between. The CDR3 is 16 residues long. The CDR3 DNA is TGTGCCAGCAGCCGAGAAAGAGAATTTTTCTCCTACGAGCAGTACTTC. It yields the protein CASSREREFFSYEQYF.

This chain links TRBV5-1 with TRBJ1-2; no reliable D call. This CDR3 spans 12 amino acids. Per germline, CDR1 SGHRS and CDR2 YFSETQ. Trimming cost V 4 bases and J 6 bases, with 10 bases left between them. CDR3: CASSPDLDGYTF. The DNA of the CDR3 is TGCGCCAGCAGCCCGGACTTGGATGGCTACACCTTC.

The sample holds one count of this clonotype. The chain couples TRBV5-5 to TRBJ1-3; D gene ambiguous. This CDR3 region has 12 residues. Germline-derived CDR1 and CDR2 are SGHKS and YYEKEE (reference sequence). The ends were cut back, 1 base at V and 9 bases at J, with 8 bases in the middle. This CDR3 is CASSLHLATIYF. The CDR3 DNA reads TGTGCCAGCAGCTTGCATTTGGCCACCATATATTTT. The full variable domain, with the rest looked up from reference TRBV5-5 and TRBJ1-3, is DAGVTQSPTHLIKTRGQQVTLRCSPISGHKSVSWYQQVLGQGPQFIFQYYEKEERGRGNFPDRFSARQFPNYSSELNVNALLLGDSALYLCASSLHLATIYFGEGSWLTVV.

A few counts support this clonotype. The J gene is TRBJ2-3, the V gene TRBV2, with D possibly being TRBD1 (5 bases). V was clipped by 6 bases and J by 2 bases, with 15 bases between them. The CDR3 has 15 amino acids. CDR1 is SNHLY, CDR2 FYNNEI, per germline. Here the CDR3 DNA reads TGTGCCAGCAGACGACGGCAGGGATTCACAGATACGCAGTATTTT. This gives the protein CASRRRQGFTDTQYF.

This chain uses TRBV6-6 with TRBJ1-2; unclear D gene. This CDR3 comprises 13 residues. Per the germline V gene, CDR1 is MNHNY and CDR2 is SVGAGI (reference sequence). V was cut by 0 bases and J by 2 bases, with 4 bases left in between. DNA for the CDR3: TGTGCCAGCAGTTACTCAGTAAACTATGGCTACACCTTC. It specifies CASSYSVNYGYTF.

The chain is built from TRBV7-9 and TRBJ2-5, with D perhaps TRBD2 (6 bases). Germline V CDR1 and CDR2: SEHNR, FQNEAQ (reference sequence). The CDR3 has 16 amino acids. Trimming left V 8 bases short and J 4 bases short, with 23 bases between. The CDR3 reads CASGEAGPRGGETQYF. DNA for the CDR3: TGTGCCAGCGGCGAAGCCGGGCCCCGGGGAGGAGAGACCCAGTACTTC.

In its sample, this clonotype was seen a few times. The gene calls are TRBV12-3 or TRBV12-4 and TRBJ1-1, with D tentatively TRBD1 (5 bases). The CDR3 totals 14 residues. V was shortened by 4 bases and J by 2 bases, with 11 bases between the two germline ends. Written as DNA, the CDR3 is TGTGCCAGCAGTTCGACAGAAGATAACACTGAAGCTTTCTTT. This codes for CASSSTEDNTEAFF.

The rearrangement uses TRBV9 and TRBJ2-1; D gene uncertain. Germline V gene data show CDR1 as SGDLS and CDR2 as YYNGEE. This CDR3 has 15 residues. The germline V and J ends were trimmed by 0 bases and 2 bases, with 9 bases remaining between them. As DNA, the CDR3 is TGTGCCAGCAGCGTAGATGGGGTCACCTACAATGAGCAGTTCTTC. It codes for CASSVDGVTYNEQFF.

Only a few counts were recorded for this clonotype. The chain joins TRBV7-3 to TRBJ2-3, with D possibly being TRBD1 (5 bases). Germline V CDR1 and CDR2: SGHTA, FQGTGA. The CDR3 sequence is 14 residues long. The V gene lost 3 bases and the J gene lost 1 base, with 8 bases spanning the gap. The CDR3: CASSFRVGTDTQYF. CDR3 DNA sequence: TGTGCCAGCAGCTTCAGGGTAGGCACAGATACGCAGTATTTT. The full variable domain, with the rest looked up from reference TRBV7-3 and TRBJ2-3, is GAGVSQTPSNKVTEKGKYVELRCDPISGHTALYWYRQSLGQGPEFLIYFQGTGAADDSGLPNDRFFAVRPEGSVSTLKIQRTERGDSAVYLCASSFRVGTDTQYFGPGTRLTVL.

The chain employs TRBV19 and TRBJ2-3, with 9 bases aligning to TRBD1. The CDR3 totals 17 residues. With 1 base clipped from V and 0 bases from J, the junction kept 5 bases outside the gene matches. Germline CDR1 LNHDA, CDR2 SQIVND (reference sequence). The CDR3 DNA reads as TGTGCCAGTAGTATAGCGCGACAGGGGGGAAGCACAGATACGCAGTATTTT. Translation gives CASSIARQGGSTDTQYF. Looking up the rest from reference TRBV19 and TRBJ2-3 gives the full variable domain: DGGITQSPKYLFRKEGQNVTLSCEQNLNHDAMYWYRQDPGQGLRLIYYSQIVNDFQKGDIAEGYSVSREKKESFPLTVTSAQKNPTAFYLCASSIARQGGSTDTQYFGPGTRLTVL.

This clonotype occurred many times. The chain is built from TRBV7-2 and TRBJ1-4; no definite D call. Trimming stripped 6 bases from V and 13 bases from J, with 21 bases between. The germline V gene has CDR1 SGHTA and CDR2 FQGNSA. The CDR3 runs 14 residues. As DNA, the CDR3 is TGTGCCAGCAGGAGACAAGCTTTAATGAAAAGACTGTTTTTT. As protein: CASRRQALMKRLFF.

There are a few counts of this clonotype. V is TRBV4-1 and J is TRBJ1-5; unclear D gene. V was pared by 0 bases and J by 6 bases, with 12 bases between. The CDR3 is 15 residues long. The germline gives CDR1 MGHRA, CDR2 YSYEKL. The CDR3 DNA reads TGCGCCAGCAGCCAAGATAGGGCCCGGGGTCAGCCCCAGCATTTT. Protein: CASSQDRARGQPQHF.

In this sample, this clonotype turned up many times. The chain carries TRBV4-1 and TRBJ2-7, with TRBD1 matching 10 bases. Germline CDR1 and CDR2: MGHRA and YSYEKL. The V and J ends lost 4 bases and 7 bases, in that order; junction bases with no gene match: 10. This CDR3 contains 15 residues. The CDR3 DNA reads TGCGCCAGCAGCCCCCGACAGGGGGCGGTCGGGGAGCAGTACTTC. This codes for CASSPRQGAVGEQYF.

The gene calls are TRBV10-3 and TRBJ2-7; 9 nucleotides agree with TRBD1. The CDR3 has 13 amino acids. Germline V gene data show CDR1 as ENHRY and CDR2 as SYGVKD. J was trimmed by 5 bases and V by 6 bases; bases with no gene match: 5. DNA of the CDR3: TGTGCCATCAGGGGACAGGGTGAGGACGAGCAGTACTTC. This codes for CAIRGQGEDEQYF.

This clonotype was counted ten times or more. The CDR3 spells CASTFPAGGNEQFF. DNA of the CDR3: TGCGCCAGCACCTTCCCTGCGGGGGGCAATGAGCAGTTCTTC. V usage is TRBV5-1 and J usage is TRBJ2-1; TRBD2 matches 8 bases. CDR1 is SGHRS and CDR2 is YFSETQ in the germline V gene. Unmatched junction bases numbered 8, after V lost 6 bases and J lost 6 bases. The CDR3 loop spans 14 amino acids.

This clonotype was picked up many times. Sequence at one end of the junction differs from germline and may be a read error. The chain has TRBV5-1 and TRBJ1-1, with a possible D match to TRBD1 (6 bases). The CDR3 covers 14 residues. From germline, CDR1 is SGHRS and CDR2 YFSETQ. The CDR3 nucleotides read TGTGCCAGCAGCTTAGAAGGCAGGGGCACTGAAGCTTTCTTT. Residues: CASSLEGRGTEAFF.

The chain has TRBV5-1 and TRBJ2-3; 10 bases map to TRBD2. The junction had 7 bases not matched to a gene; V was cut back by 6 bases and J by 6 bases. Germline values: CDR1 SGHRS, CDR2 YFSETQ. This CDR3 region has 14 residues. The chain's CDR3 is CASTSGGRRDTQYF. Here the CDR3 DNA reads TGCGCCAGCACTAGCGGGGGCCGGCGGGATACGCAGTATTTT.

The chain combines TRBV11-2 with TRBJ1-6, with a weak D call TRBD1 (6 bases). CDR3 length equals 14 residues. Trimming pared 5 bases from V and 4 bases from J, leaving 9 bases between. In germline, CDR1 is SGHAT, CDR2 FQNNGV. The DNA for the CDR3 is TGTGCCAGCAGCCACAGGGCATATAATTCACCCCTCCACTTT. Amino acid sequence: CASSHRAYNSPLHF.

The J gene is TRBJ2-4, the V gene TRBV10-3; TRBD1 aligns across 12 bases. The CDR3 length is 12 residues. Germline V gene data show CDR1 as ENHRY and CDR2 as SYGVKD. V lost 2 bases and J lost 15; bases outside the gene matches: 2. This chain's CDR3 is CAISEGTGGTYF. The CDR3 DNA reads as TGTGCCATCAGTGAGGGGACAGGGGGCACGTACTTC.

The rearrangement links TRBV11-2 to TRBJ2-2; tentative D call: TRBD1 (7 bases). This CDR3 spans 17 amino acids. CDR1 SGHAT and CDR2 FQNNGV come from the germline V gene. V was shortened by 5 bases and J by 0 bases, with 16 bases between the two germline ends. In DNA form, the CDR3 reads TGTGCCAGCAGCCAGGGGGGCCAGGGGGCGAACACCGGGGAGCTGTTTTTT. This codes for CASSQGGQGANTGELFF.

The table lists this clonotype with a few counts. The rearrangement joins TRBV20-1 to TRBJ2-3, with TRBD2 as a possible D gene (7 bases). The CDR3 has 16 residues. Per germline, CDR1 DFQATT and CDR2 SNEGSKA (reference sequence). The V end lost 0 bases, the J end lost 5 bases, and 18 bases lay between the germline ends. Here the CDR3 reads CSARDLFAGAEDTQYF. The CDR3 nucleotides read TGCAGTGCTAGAGATCTTTTTGCGGGGGCGGAAGATACGCAGTATTTT.

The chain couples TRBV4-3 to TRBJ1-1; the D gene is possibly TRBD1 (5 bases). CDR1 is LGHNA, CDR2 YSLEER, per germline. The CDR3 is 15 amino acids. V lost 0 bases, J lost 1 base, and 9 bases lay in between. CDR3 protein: CASSQDPTENTEAFF. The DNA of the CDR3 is TGCGCCAGCAGCCAAGACCCGACAGAGAACACTGAAGCTTTCTTT.

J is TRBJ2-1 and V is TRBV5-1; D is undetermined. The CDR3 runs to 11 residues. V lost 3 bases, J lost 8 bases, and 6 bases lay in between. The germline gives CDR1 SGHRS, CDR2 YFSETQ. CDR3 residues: CASSYGYEQFF. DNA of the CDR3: TGCGCCAGCAGCTACGGCTATGAGCAGTTCTTC.

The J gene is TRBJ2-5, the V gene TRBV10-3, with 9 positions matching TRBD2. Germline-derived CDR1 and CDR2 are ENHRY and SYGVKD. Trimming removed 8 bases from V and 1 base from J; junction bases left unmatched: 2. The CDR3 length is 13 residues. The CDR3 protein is CAIGAGGQETQYF. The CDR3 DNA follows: TGTGCCATCGGAGCGGGGGGCCAAGAGACCCAGTACTTC.

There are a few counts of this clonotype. The CDR3 DNA reads TGCGCCAGCAGCTTGGCCCCGGGGGGGAATTCACCCCTCCACTTT. This translates into CASSLAPGGNSPLHF. The chain employs TRBV5-1 and TRBJ1-6, with D tentatively TRBD1 (5 bases). The CDR3 has 15 residues. Trimming took off 0 bases at V and 7 bases at J, with 11 bases between the two ends. Germline assignment: CDR1 SGHRS and CDR2 YFSETQ.

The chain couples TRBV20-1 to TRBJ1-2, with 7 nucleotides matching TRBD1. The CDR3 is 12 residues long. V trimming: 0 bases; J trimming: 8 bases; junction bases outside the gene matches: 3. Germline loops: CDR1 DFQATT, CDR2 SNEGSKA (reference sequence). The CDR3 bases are TGCAGTGCTAGAGATCGAGGGGGCGGCTACACCTTC. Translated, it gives CSARDRGGGYTF.

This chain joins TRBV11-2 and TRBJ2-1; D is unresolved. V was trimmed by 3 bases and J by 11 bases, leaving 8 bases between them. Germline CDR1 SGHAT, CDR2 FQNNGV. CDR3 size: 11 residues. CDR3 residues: CASSFLSKQFF. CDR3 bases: TGTGCCAGCAGCTTTCTGTCGAAGCAGTTCTTC.

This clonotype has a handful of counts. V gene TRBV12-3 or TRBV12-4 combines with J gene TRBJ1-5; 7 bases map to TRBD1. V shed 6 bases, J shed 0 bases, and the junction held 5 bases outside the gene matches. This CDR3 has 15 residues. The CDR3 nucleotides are TGTGCCAGCAGCCCGGGACAGCTTAGCAATCAGCCCCAGCATTTT. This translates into CASSPGQLSNQPQHF.